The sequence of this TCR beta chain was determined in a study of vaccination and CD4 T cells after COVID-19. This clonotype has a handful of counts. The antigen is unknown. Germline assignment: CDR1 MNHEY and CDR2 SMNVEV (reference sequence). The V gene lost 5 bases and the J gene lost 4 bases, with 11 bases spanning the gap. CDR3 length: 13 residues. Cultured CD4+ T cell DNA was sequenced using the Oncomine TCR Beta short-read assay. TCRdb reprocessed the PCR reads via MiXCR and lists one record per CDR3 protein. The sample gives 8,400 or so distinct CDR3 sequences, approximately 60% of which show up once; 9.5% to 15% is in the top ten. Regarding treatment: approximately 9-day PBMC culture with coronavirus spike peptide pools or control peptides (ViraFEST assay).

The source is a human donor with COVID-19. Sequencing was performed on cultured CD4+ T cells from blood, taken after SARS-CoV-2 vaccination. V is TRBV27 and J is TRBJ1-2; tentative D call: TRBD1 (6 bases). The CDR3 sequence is CASSKGGGYGYTF. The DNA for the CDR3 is TGTGCCAGCAGTAAAGGGGGGGGCTATGGCTACACCTTC.